This TCR beta chain was sequenced for a study of T cells expressing NK-cell markers. No DNA is given; TCRdb re-called the 5' RACE reads and lists each CDR3 protein once. The sample table includes 350,000 to 400,000 distinct CDR3 sequences. Germline-derived CDR1 and CDR2 are GTSNPN and SVGIG (reference sequence). This CDR3 spans 13 amino acids. This chain links TRBV30 with TRBJ2-1; TCRdb calls TRBD2, which cannot be checked without DNA. The sequencing input was blood T cells: a sorted CD56 or NKG2C T cell subset, CD4+ or CD8+ T cells, or bulk PBMC T cells (not recorded which). The origin of this receptor is a woman aged 50 to 65 in good health. CDR3 residues: CAWVAGGWDEQFF.